The rows below give T cell receptor beta chains drawn from one sample of a study of CD8 T cells in Susac syndrome. A single record per CDR3 protein comes from TCRdb applying MiXCR to the immunoSEQ multiplex PCR reads. The sample has around 220,000 distinct CDR3 sequences; roughly nine tenths are singletons. Material: CD8+ T cells from PBMCs. These receptor sequences come from a human donor with multiple sclerosis. CDR3s include the opening cysteine and the closing phenylalanine or tryptophan. The D gene is left open where the match is weak. Only some rows state a clone size, as once, few, many or a class for expanded clones.

J	size	V	D	DNA	CDR3
TRBJ2-1	-	TRBV9	TRBD2	TGTGCCAGCAGCGTCGAGGGACTACTATTTGAGCAGTTCTTC	CASSVEGLLFEQFF
TRBJ2-5	once	TRBV6-6	TRBD1	TGTGCCAGCACGAGACAGGGTGAGACCCAGTACTTC	CASTRQGETQYF
TRBJ2-7	-	TRBV4-2	TRBD2	TGTGCCAGCAGCCCACGGCTAGCGGGAGCCTCCTACGAGCAGTACTTC	CASSPRLAGASYEQYF
TRBJ2-1	-	TRBV6-5	-	TGTGCCAGCAGGCAGCTCTCCTACAATGAGCAGTTCTTC	CASRQLSYNEQFF
TRBJ2-5	-	TRBV30	TRBD2	TGTGCCTGGAGTGGGATGAGTAGCGGGGTCCAAGAGACCCAGTACTTC	CAWSGMSSGVQETQYF
TRBJ2-7	-	TRBV9	TRBD1	TGTGCCAGCAGCTCCACAGGGGCCGACTCCTACGAGCAGTACTTC	CASSSTGADSYEQYF
TRBJ1-1	-	TRBV27	TRBD1	TGTGCCAGCTCCCCAACCCCCCGACAGGGGAGCTCTGAAGCTTTCTTT	CASSPTPRQGSSEAFF
TRBJ2-7	-	TRBV20-1	-	TGCAGTGCTAGGGAGATAACGGGGAACGAGCAGTACTTC	CSAREITGNEQYF
TRBJ2-7	-	TRBV30	TRBD2	TGTGCAGGGGCGAGCGGGGGGGCCTACGAGCAGTACTTC	CAGASGGAYEQYF
TRBJ2-1	once	TRBV9	TRBD2	TGTGCCAGCAGCGTAGATGGAGCGGGAGCGGATGAGCAGTTCTTC	CASSVDGAGADEQFF
TRBJ2-1	-	TRBV29-1	-	TGCAGCGTTGCGGGGGTCGGGACAATGTACAATGAGCAGTTCTTC	CSVAGVGTMYNEQFF
TRBJ1-5	-	TRBV7-6	-	TGTGCCAGCAGCTTAGCCGAGGGGCATGGACAGCCCCAGCATTTT	CASSLAEGHGQPQHF
TRBJ2-2	-	TRBV27	-	TGTGCCAGCAGGGCCATTCAGGCCGGGGAGCTGTTTTTT	CASRAIQAGELFF
TRBJ2-7	-	TRBV9	-	TGTGCCAGCAGCACGGAGGCCAACGAGCAGTACTTC	CASSTEANEQYF
TRBJ2-5	-	TRBV27	TRBD2	TGTGCCAGCAGTTCCGAGGGGTGGGGGGGGCAAGAGACCCAGTACTTC	CASSSEGWGGQETQYF
TRBJ2-7	-	TRBV2	-	TGTGCCAGCCCGAAGTTAACGGATTCCTACGAGCAGTACTTC	CASPKLTDSYEQYF
TRBJ2-7	-	TRBV7-9	-	TGTGCCAGCAGCTTAGCCCCGAAGTACGAGCAGTACTTC	CASSLAPKYEQYF
TRBJ2-3	-	TRBV20-1	-	TGCAGTGCGAGTAGCTGGATCGTGAGCACAGATACGCAGTATTTT	CSASSWIVSTDTQYF
TRBJ1-1	-	TRBV27	-	TGTGCCAGCAGTACTCGACAGTTCATGAACACTGAAGCTTTCTTT	CASSTRQFMNTEAFF
TRBJ2-5	-	TRBV13	-	TGTGCCAGCAGCCCGGGCCACCCAGGGCCGGACCAAGAGACCCAGTACTTC	CASSPGHPGPDQETQYF
TRBJ2-3	once	TRBV20-1	-	TGCAGTGCTAAGCTTGGTACGCAGTATTTT	CSAKLGTQYF
TRBJ1-3	-	TRBV15	-	TGTGCCACCAGCAGTGGGGGGAGTGGAAACACCATATATTTT	CATSSGGSGNTIYF
TRBJ2-1	-	TRBV14	-	TGTGCCAGCAGCCAACGGGGGTCCCAGTTCTTC	CASSQRGSQFF
TRBJ2-3	-	TRBV9	-	TGTGCCAGCAGCCCCGGGATCCGAATTTTAACTAGCACAGATACGCAGTATTTT	CASSPGIRILTSTDTQYF
TRBJ2-3	-	TRBV6-2/TRBV6-3	TRBD2	TGTGCCAGCAGTTACTCTAGCGGGAGCACAGATACGCAGTATTTT	CASSYSSGSTDTQYF
TRBJ2-2	-	TRBV2	-	TGTGCCAGCAGTGGCCGGGACGGCACCGGGGAGCTGTTTTTT	CASSGRDGTGELFF
TRBJ2-7	-	TRBV5-4	-	TGTGCCAGCAGCTTGGAAGGCAGCGAGCAGTACTTC	CASSLEGSEQYF
TRBJ1-2	-	TRBV12-3/TRBV12-4	-	TGTGCCAGCAGTCTCACAGTAAACTATGGCTACACCTTC	CASSLTVNYGYTF
TRBJ1-2	-	TRBV29-1	TRBD1	TGCAGCGCCGGAGGGACAGGGGGCTATGGCTACACCTTC	CSAGGTGGYGYTF
TRBJ2-3	once	TRBV12-3/TRBV12-4	-	TGTGCCAGCAGTTGGGGACCCGGGGAGAGACAAGGGCCAGATACGCAGTATTTT	CASSWGPGERQGPDTQYF
TRBJ1-1	-	TRBV10-2	-	TGCGCCAGCAGTGAGATGCGGGGTATGAACACTGAAGCTTTCTTT	CASSEMRGMNTEAFF
TRBJ2-7	-	TRBV7-2	TRBD2	TGTGCCAGCAGCTTTCATAGCGGGTACGAGCAGTACTTC	CASSFHSGYEQYF
TRBJ1-5	-	TRBV20-1	-	TGCAGCAGGGATCAGCCCCAGCATTTT	CSRDQPQHF
TRBJ2-1	-	TRBV5-6	TRBD1	TGTGCCAGCAGTCAGTGGACAGGGGCCAACAATGAGCAGTTCTTC	CASSQWTGANNEQFF
TRBJ2-3	-	TRBV7-8	-	TGTGCCAGCACGGGGTCGTTCGGGACAGATACGCAGTATTTT	CASTGSFGTDTQYF
TRBJ1-5	once	TRBV27	-	TGTGCCAGCAGCTACAGTTTGGGAAGCAGGGAGCATTTT	CASSYSLGSREHF
TRBJ1-1	-	TRBV7-6	-	TGTGCCAGCAGCCTGGGAATGACTGATGATGAAGCTTTCTTT	CASSLGMTDDEAFF
TRBJ2-4	-	TRBV7-2	TRBD1	TGTGCCAGCAGCTTCCCGAGACAGGGATTTGTCAACATTCAGTACTTC	CASSFPRQGFVNIQYF
TRBJ2-1	-	TRBV2	-	TGTGCCAGCAGTGAAATGGGGTGGGACAATGAGCAGTTCTTC	CASSEMGWDNEQFF
TRBJ2-1	-	TRBV3-1	-	TGTGCCAGCAGCCAAAGGGTAGGGTCGAAGGAGCAGTTCTTC	CASSQRVGSKEQFF
TRBJ2-7	-	TRBV7-9	-	TGTGCCAGCAGCTCCCCGGGAGTCACTATCTACGAGCAGTACTTC	CASSSPGVTIYEQYF
TRBJ1-2	-	TRBV6-6	-	TGTGCCAGCAGTTATAATAAGGGGATGAACTATGGCTACACCTTC	CASSYNKGMNYGYTF
TRBJ2-7	-	TRBV12-3/TRBV12-4	TRBD1	TGTGCCAGCAGTTCGGCAGGGGACAGGGGACCCTACGAGCAGTACTTC	CASSSAGDRGPYEQYF
TRBJ1-4	-	TRBV14	-	TGTGCCAGCAGCCACCAGACAGACTCAACTAATGAAAAACTGTTTTTT	CASSHQTDSTNEKLFF
TRBJ2-7	-	TRBV9	-	TGTGCCAGCAGCATCGCAGGAAGTGCCTACGAGCAGTACTTC	CASSIAGSAYEQYF
TRBJ1-1	-	TRBV5-6	-	TGTGCCAGCAGCTTGGGGACGAGAGGGACGAACACTGAAGCTTTCTTT	CASSLGTRGTNTEAFF
TRBJ2-1	-	TRBV12-5	-	TGTGCTAGTGGTTTGTATGCCTACAATGAGCAGTTCTTC	CASGLYAYNEQFF
TRBJ1-5	-	TRBV15	-	TGTGCCACCAGCAGAGGATCGGCAGGGGATCAGCCCCAGCATTTT	CATSRGSAGDQPQHF
TRBJ2-5	-	TRBV6-5	TRBD1	TGTGCCAGCAGTTACCCCTGGGACAGGGCCTCCCGGGAGACCCAGTACTTC	CASSYPWDRASRETQYF
TRBJ2-4	-	TRBV7-9	-	TGTGCCAGCAGCTCCACACAAGACGGTAAAAACATTCAGTACTTC	CASSSTQDGKNIQYF